The rows below give T cell receptor beta chains drawn from one sample of a study of T cells in Graves' hyperthyroidism and ophthalmopathy. TCRdb analysed the multiplex PCR reads with MiXCR anew, one entry per CDR3 protein. This table has some 350,000 distinct CDR3 sequences, roughly 15% appearing once. Sequencing was carried out using blood. Receptors were obtained from a woman aged 55-69 years with Graves' ophthalmopathy. Each CDR3 is given with its conserved first and last residue. A D gene is named only where the DNA matches it firmly. Clone size is given for some rows only: seen once, a few or many times, or a class if the clone is expanded.

.,TRBJ2-1,TRBV27,.,TGTGCCAGCAGTTTATCTAGGGATGAGCAGTTCTTC,CASSLSRDEQFF
TRBD1,TRBJ2-5,TRBV24-1,many,TGTGCCACCGGACAGGGGGCGAGAGAGACCCAGTACTTC,CATGQGARETQYF
.,TRBJ2-7,TRBV27,many,TGTGCCAGCAGTTTAGCCGCAGGGGAAGTCTACGAGCAGTACTTC,CASSLAAGEVYEQYF
.,TRBJ2-3,TRBV27,.,TGTGCCAGCAGTTTACGCGCCAGCACAGATACGCAGTATTTT,CASSLRASTDTQYF
TRBD1,TRBJ1-6,TRBV13,many,TGTGCCAGCAAGGTCCAGGGGGTGAATTCACCCCTCCACTTT,CASKVQGVNSPLHF
.,TRBJ2-7,TRBV2,many,TGTGCCAGCAGTGAGGCCGAGCAGTACTTC,CASSEAEQYF
.,TRBJ2-1,TRBV5-1,many,TGCGCCAGCAAAGGGGGACAATCCTACAATGAGCAGTTCTTC,CASKGGQSYNEQFF
.,TRBJ1-5,TRBV28,many,TGTGCCAGCAGCCTCCGGGACGGCGTCAATCAGCCCCAGCATTTT,CASSLRDGVNQPQHF
.,TRBJ2-1,TRBV6-4,.,TGTGCCAGCAGTCCGGGAGCTGACCCCTACAATGAGCAGTTCTTC,CASSPGADPYNEQFF
.,TRBJ1-4,TRBV7-9,.,TGTGCCAGCAGCTTTCGCGGGGGCGGTGAAAAACTGTTTTTT,CASSFRGGGEKLFF
TRBD2,TRBJ2-3,TRBV10-2,.,TGCGCCAGCAGTGAGGGGCTAGCGGGAAGCACAGATACGCAGTATTTT,CASSEGLAGSTDTQYF
.,TRBJ2-7,TRBV28,few,TGTGCCAGCAGTTCCGGGGGTTCCTCCAGGTCGGAGCAGTACTTC,CASSSGGSSRSEQYF
.,TRBJ2-7,TRBV28,many,TGTGCCAGCAGCTCGACCTACAACCCGAAAGTGGAGCAGTACTTC,CASSSTYNPKVEQYF
.,TRBJ1-1,TRBV3-1,many,TGTGCCAGCAGCCCAGGGGTGGGACGCGACACTGAAGCTTTCTTT,CASSPGVGRDTEAFF
TRBD1,TRBJ1-1,TRBV5-4,.,TGTGCCAGCAGCAAACGGACAGGGGGCCTGAACACTGAAGCTTTCTTT,CASSKRTGGLNTEAFF
.,TRBJ2-7,TRBV20-1,few,TGCAGTGCCCCCCCAGAAGGACCCTTCTACGAGCAGTACTTC,CSAPPEGPFYEQYF
.,TRBJ1-5,TRBV10-3,many,TGTGCCATCAGTGAGCCCGGGGGCGGTCAGCCCCAGCATTTT,CAISEPGGGQPQHF
.,TRBJ1-1,TRBV7-3,.,TGTGCCAGCAGCTTGACGGTTGGGTTGCCTGAAGCTTTCTTT,CASSLTVGLPEAFF
TRBD2,TRBJ2-3,TRBV11-2,many,TGTGCCAGCAGCTTCGGACTAGCGGGAGTTACGCAGTATTTT,CASSFGLAGVTQYF
TRBD2,TRBJ2-5,TRBV7-2,few,TGTGCCAGCAGCTATTCGGGGGGGGCACAAGAGACCCAGTACTTC,CASSYSGGAQETQYF
TRBD2,TRBJ2-5,TRBV24-1,many,TGTGCCACCAGTGATGGGACTAGCGGAGCTCAAGAGACCCAGTACTTC,CATSDGTSGAQETQYF
.,TRBJ1-3,TRBV3-1,many,TGTGCCAGCAGCCATGAGGGGGTCCCTGGAAACACCATATATTTT,CASSHEGVPGNTIYF
TRBD2,TRBJ2-5,TRBV24-1,.,TGTGCCACCAGTGATTCCGGGCCTAGCGGGAGAGGAGGTCCAGAGACCCAGTACTTC,CATSDSGPSGRGGPETQYF
.,TRBJ2-7,TRBV30,many,TGTGCCTGGAGTGGGCAGCCCTACGAGCAGTACTTC,CAWSGQPYEQYF
TRBD2,TRBJ2-1,TRBV2,many,TGTGCCAGCAATCTAGCGGGAGGGTACAATGAGCAGTTCTTC,CASNLAGGYNEQFF
.,TRBJ1-5,TRBV25-1,few,TGTGCCAGCAGTGAGGGAGGGCTCAATCAGCCCCAGCATTTT,CASSEGGLNQPQHF
TRBD2,TRBJ2-1,TRBV18,.,TGTGCCAGCTCTCCAGGGACTAGCGGATACAATGAGCAGCTCTTC,CASSPGTSGYNEQLF
.,TRBJ2-2,TRBV7-2,many,TGTGCCAGCAGCTACGGGACGGACTACACCGGGGAGCTGTTTTTT,CASSYGTDYTGELFF
.,TRBJ1-5,TRBV28,.,TGTGCCAGCGATTGGGGTACGGGGAATCAGCCCCAGCATTTT,CASDWGTGNQPQHF
TRBD2,TRBJ2-5,TRBV20-1,.,TGCAGTGCTAGGAACGGGAGGGCCCAAGAGACCCAGTACTTC,CSARNGRAQETQYF
TRBD1,TRBJ2-2,TRBV5-1,.,TGCGCCAGCAGCGGACAAACCGGGACAGGGGGCGTTGGGGAGCTGTTTTTT,CASSGQTGTGGVGELFF
.,TRBJ2-2,TRBV5-1,.,TGCGCCAGCAGCCCTGGCCTGCTCACCGGGGAGCTGTTTTTT,CASSPGLLTGELFF
TRBD1,TRBJ2-3,TRBV28,many,TGTGCCAGCAGCCGCTACAGGGGATCGCAGTATTTT,CASSRYRGSQYF
.,TRBJ1-1,TRBV20-1,many,TGCAGTGCTCATACAGATACGAACACTGAAGCTTTCTTT,CSAHTDTNTEAFF
.,TRBJ2-3,TRBV7-9,many,TGTGCCAGCAGCCCCACCAGTAGCACAGATACGCAGTATTTT,CASSPTSSTDTQYF
TRBD2,TRBJ2-1,TRBV29-1,many,TGCAGCGTTGACGGGACTAGCTGGTATGAGCAGTTCTTC,CSVDGTSWYEQFF
.,TRBJ2-1,TRBV2,.,TGTGCCAGCAGGAACAGGGTCGGCAATGAGCAGTTCTTC,CASRNRVGNEQFF
.,TRBJ1-1,TRBV30,many,TGTGCCTGGAGAGGGGACGGTAACACTGAAGCTTTCTTT,CAWRGDGNTEAFF
TRBD1,TRBJ1-3,TRBV12-3/TRBV12-4,.,TGTGCCAGCAAACAGGGGGCGGGAAACACCATATATTTT,CASKQGAGNTIYF
.,TRBJ2-2,TRBV15,.,TGTGCCACCAGCCCCCGGGAGTCTGTTACCGGGGAGCTGTTTTTT,CATSPRESVTGELFF
.,TRBJ1-4,TRBV12-3/TRBV12-4,few,TGTGCCAGCAGTTCCACCCGGGGGATGGCAGAGAGGGTGTTTTTT,CASSSTRGMAERVFF
.,TRBJ2-7,TRBV11-2,many,TGTGCCAGCAGCTTACACCGGATCTACGAGCAGTACTTC,CASSLHRIYEQYF
.,TRBJ2-5,TRBV6-1,many,TGTGCCAGCAGTGGGACACCGCAAGAGACCCAGTACTTC,CASSGTPQETQYF
.,TRBJ2-1,TRBV20-1,few,TGCAGTGCTAGAGCTCGACTAGATTACGACAATGAGCAGTTCTTC,CSARARLDYDNEQFF
TRBD2,TRBJ2-5,TRBV11-2,few,TGTGCCAGCAGGCCGGCGGGAGGAGAGACCCAGTACTTC,CASRPAGGETQYF
TRBD1,TRBJ2-5,TRBV20-1,few,TGCAGTGCTAGAGGGCGGACAGGGGACCTCGGGGCCCAGTACTTC,CSARGRTGDLGAQYF
.,TRBJ2-5,TRBV7-2,few,TGTGCCAGCAGCCCGGAGGTCAGAAGAGAGACCCAGTACTTC,CASSPEVRRETQYF